The source of this T cell receptor beta chain is a study of T-cell reconstitution after alpha-beta-depleted transplantation in children. The library targeted TCRbeta and was prepared with unique molecular identifiers. Each CDR3 protein is one row after TCRdb ran MiXCR on the PCR reads. Of more than 200,000 distinct CDR3 sequences listed, about 25% are singletons. This clonotype was recorded a few times. Germline V CDR1 and CDR2: LNHNV, YYDKDF (reference sequence). The CDR3 loop spans 20 amino acids. V shed 4 bases and J 7 bases; nucleotides not matched to a gene: 25. The source is a girl aged 2 to 9 with Fanconi anemia, due to receive a stem cell transplant. This chain uses TRBV15 with TRBJ2-4, with 7 bases aligning to TRBD1. The sequences come from PBMCs, collected before TCRalphabeta/CD19-depleted stem cell transplant. CDR3 DNA: TGTGCCACCAGCAACACAATACAAACTTGGGACAGACGGGGTCGGAACATTCAGTACTTC. This gives the protein CATSNTIQTWDRRGRNIQYF.